This T cell receptor (beta chain) was retrieved from a study of response to subunit inactivated influenza vaccine (dated by TCRdb to 2017 to 2018). Looking at the study overall: Deep quantitative profiling of the T cell receptor repertoire was used in the study to follow responses to a trivalent subunit inactivated influenza vaccine.

Broad study findings and their caveats: The authors suggested that each seasonal influenza vaccination may recruit only a limited number of new T cells.

The library came from RT-PCR. Data came from an Illumina HiSeq 2500. TCRdb reworked the public reads: Q25 trimming with fastp, MiXCR clone assembly, productive beta chains retained. Every CDR3 protein is listed once, alongside the most common genes and DNA of its rows. The sample table records under 850,000 distinct CDR3 sequences; roughly 18% of these occur just once. The ten largest clonotypes hold about 11% of the sample. A remark on this clonotype: What antigen it recognizes has not been identified. The input lacks base qualities; no much larger clone sits a single base away.

Counted from cysteine to phenylalanine, this CDR3 has 17 amino acids. Only the CDR3 part of the read is kept: 51 bases, read in frame from the first base. Sequences MNHNS (CDR1) and SASEGT (CDR2) are obtained from the germline V gene. V is shortened by 5 bases, J by 0 bases, and the region joining them spans 19 bases. The receptor chain draws on TRBV6-1 and TRBJ2-5; perhaps TRBD2 is the D gene, with 5 bases matching. Sequenced here: PBMCs from blood, sampled roughly 5 days after vaccination. This receptor was identified in a middle-aged man who received an inactivated influenza vaccine. Donor details come from another sample of the same person, matched by shared clones. In nucleotides, the sequence is TGTGCCAGCAGTACCGGGAACACAGTAGGTTACCAAGAGACCCAGTACTTC. It translates to CASSTGNTVGYQETQYF.